Below are 8 T cell receptor beta chains sequenced from a single sample in a study of control samples from healthy donors and cancer patients (TCRdb year 2020). The method behind the library was the immunoSEQ multiplex PCR assay. TCRdb obtained this table from immuneACCESS and retained in-frame rearrangements with V and J assigned. These tables miss some clones; where compared with another copy, unresolved V genes account for less than half of the shortfall, and the remainder is unexplained. Within this sample are roughly 200,000 clones, with just under 95% of them counted one time only. Jointly, the top ten make up approximately 1.5% of the sample. The sequencing input was blood. All receptors come from a man aged 50-59 years in good health.

The chain employs TRBV7-2 and TRBJ2-2; 11 nucleotides line up with TRBD1. The germline V gene has CDR1 SGHTA and CDR2 FQGNSA. The V gene end was trimmed by 5 bases and the J gene end by 7 bases; junction bases not matched to a gene: 12. The CDR3 consists of 17 residues. CDR3: CASSTLAGQGAGGELFF. The CDR3 DNA reads as TGTGCCAGCAGCACCCTAGCAGGACAGGGGGCTGGCGGGGAGCTGTTTTTT.

The table lists this clone with a count of one. The chain carries TRBV28 and TRBJ1-5; D ambiguous. Germline CDR1 is MDHEN and CDR2 is SYDVKM. V lost 7 bases to trimming and J lost 4 bases, with 14 bases between them. The CDR3 sequence is 14 residues long. CDR3 amino acids: CASTSGSMNQPQHF. The CDR3 DNA reads TGTGCCAGCACCTCGGGCAGCATGAATCAGCCCCAGCATTTT.

The chain links TRBV12-5 to TRBJ2-7; D is unclear. Trimming took off 1 base at V and 3 bases at J, with 4 bases between the two ends. CDR1 LGHNT and CDR2 FRNRAP come from the germline V gene. The CDR3 runs 12 residues. The CDR3 sequence is CASGLGHYEQYV. Written as DNA, the CDR3 is TGTGCTAGTGGTTTGGGACACTACGAGCAGTACGTC.

This chain links TRBV6-5 with TRBJ1-6; D is uncertain. The V end lost 11 bases, the J end lost 3 bases, and 11 bases lay between the germline ends. Germline CDR1 MNHEY, CDR2 SVGAGI. The CDR3 totals 13 residues. CDR3 bases: TGTGCCTCCGTTGGCAGCTATAATTCACCCCTCCACTTT. This translates into CASVGSYNSPLHF.

The chain carries TRBV5-4 and TRBJ2-7, with 8 bases fitting TRBD2. V lost 2 bases, J lost 1 base, and 8 bases stayed unmatched. The CDR3 is 16 amino acids. CDR1 SGHNT and CDR2 YYREEE come from the germline V gene (reference sequence). Here the CDR3 reads CASSLSSLAVSYEQYF. CDR3 DNA: TGTGCCAGCAGCTTAAGTTCACTAGCGGTATCCTACGAGCAGTACTTC.

The chain is built from TRBV25-1 and TRBJ2-1, with TRBD2 identical over 11 bases. Germline CDR1 reads MGHDK; CDR2 reads SYGVNS. CDR3 size: 15 residues. V was clipped by 5 bases and J by 4 bases; unmatched bases: 4. CDR3 coding DNA: TGTGCCAGCAGTATCACTAGCGGGGGTTACAATGAGCAGTTCTTC. Residues: CASSITSGGYNEQFF.

This chain connects TRBV5-1 to TRBJ1-1; a possible D gene is TRBD1 (6 bases). Germline V gene data show CDR1 as SGHRS and CDR2 as YFSETQ. The V and J ends lost 2 bases and 4 bases respectively, with 12 bases between them. The CDR3 sequence is 14 residues long. The CDR3 is CASSFDRPLTEAFF. CDR3 sequence (DNA): TGCGCCAGCAGCTTTGACAGGCCCCTCACTGAAGCTTTCTTT.

CDR3 residues: CASSQGDLSQPQHF. Written as DNA, the CDR3 is TGTGCCAGCTCACAAGGGGACTTGAGTCAGCCCCAGCATTTT. This sequence joins TRBV18 and TRBJ1-5; D is perhaps TRBD1 (5 bases). From germline, CDR1 is KGHSH and CDR2 LQKENI. There are 14 residues in the CDR3. V was shortened by 4 bases and J by 6 bases, with 13 bases between the two germline ends.